This record covers a single TCR beta chain. Losses at the gene ends were 6 bases for V and 9 bases for J; bases not matched to a gene: 9. The germline V gene has CDR1 MDHEN and CDR2 SYDVKM. The CDR3 covers 15 residues. The entry originates in a study of blood T cell repertoires in COVID-19. Turning to the study itself: Nucleic acid was either cDNA or gDNA, and it came from T cells, B-cell-depleted T cells, or PBMCs.

In the authors' workflow: Amplification from reference gene primers served as the basis for estimated nucleated cell counts. Profiling relied on immunoSEQ multiplex PCR, and the TCRdb table lists in-frame clones only, not all of them. Clone size and the V and J calls come from that table; the DNA yielded D and trimming. The sample carries about 150,000 clones, around 84% recorded once. This rearrangement joins TRBV28 to TRBJ2-4; TRBD1 matches at 12 bases. The sequence came from a man between 65 and 85 years old with acute or convalescent COVID-19. The sequencing input was peripheral blood. CDR3 sequence reads: CASRTPGQGARIQYF. The CDR3 coding sequence is TGTGCCAGCAGGACACCGGGACAGGGGGCGCGCATTCAGTACTTC.